This T cell receptor (beta chain) was recovered during a study of cytotoxic CD8 clonotypes in ibrutinib-treated CLL. Notes on the study in general: Public clonotypes, an uncommon group, contracted or remained stable on treatment. Baseline clonality was higher than in age-matched healthy donors and moved in step with circulating CD8+ T-cell counts.

V was shortened by 3 bases and J by 1 base, with 9 bases between the two germline ends. CDR3 length: 14 amino acids. Per germline, CDR1 SGDLS and CDR2 YYNGEE. The table came from immunoSEQ multiplex PCR; TCRdb's copy has only in-frame clones and leaves some out. Among 300,000 or so clones listed, about 61% were seen once. For this clone: Its antigen remains unknown.

This clonotype originated in a human donor with chronic lymphocytic leukemia. The sequencing here drew on PBMCs, taken after 36 months of ibrutinib treatment. The chain is built from TRBV9 and TRBJ2-3; the D gene could be TRBD1 or TRBD2 (5 bases each). DNA of the CDR3: TGTGCCAGCAGCGCCTTGGGACGCACAGATACGCAGTATTTT. Its protein is CASSALGRTDTQYF.